This entry lists 2 T cell receptor beta chains sequenced from one sample in a study of T cell responses to AZD1222 COVID-19 vaccine. Method: immunoSEQ multiplex PCR; TCRdb's copy keeps in-frame clones and lacks some. The profile shows about 96,000 clones, 70% to 90% of them singletons. Sequenced material: peripheral blood, taken on day 0 of AZD1222 vaccination. Source of these receptors: an adult in good health.

The chain uses TRBV6-5 and TRBJ2-7, with 7 nucleotides matching TRBD1. The CDR3 contains 14 residues. The germline V gene has CDR1 MNHEY and CDR2 SVGAGI. After removal of 6 bases from V and 2 bases from J, the junction contained 7 bases not matched to a gene. The CDR3 reads CASRSPGQTYEQYF. DNA for the CDR3: TGTGCCAGCAGGAGTCCGGGACAGACCTACGAGCAGTACTTC.

The V call is TRBV19, the J call TRBJ2-2; the match to TRBD1 covers 8 bases. This CDR3 region has 14 residues. Germline V lookup: CDR1 LNHDA, CDR2 SQIVND (reference sequence). V lost 6 bases, J lost 2 bases, and 2 bases stayed unmatched. CDR3 residues: CASSRGPNTGELFF. The CDR3 DNA follows: TGTGCCAGTAGCAGGGGGCCCAACACCGGGGAGCTGTTTTTT.